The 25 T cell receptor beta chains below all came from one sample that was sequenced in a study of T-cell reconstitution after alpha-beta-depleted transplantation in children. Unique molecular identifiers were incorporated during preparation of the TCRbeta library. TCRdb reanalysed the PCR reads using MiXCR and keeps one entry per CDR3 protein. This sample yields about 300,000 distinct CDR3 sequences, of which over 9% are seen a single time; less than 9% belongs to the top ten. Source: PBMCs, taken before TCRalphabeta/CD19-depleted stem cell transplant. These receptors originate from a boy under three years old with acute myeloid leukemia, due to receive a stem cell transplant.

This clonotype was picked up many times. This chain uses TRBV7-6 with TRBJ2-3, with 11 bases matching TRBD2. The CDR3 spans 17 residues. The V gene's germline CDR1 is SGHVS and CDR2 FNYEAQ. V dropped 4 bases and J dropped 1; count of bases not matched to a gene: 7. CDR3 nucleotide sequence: TGTGCCAGCAGCTCAGACCCGGGACTAGCGGGCACAGATACGCAGTATTTT. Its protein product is CASSSDPGLAGTDTQYF.

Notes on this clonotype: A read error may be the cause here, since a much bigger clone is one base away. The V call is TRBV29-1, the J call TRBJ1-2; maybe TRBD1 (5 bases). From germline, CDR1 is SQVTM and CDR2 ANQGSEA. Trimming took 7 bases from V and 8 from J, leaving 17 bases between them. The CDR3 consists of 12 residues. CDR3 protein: CSGAGAGAGYTF. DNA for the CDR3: TGCAGCGGTGCTGGGGCGGGCGCGGGCTACACCTTC.

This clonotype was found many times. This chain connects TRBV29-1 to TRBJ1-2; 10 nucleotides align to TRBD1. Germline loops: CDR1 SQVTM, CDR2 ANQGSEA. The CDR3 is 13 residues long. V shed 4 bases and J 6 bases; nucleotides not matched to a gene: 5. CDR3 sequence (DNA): TGCAGCGTTGGGAAGACAGGGGGCAATGGCTACACCTTC. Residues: CSVGKTGGNGYTF.

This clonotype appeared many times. The CDR3 DNA reads TGTGCCAGCAGTTTGGAGGTTTCCGGGCAGTACTTC. Translation gives CASSLEVSGQYF. The genes are TRBV6-2 or TRBV6-3 and TRBJ2-7, with D possibly matching TRBD2 (5 bases). Germline lookup yields CDR1 MNHEY and CDR2 SVGEGT. The CDR3 spans 12 residues. Trimming pared 4 bases from V and 9 bases from J, leaving 13 bases between.

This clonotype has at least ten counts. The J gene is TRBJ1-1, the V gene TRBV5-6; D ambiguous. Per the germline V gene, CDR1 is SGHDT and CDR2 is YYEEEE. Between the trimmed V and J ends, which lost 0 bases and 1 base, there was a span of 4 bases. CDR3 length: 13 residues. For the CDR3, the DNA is TGTGCCAGCAGCTTGGAACCGAACACTGAAGCTTTCTTT. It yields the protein CASSLEPNTEAFF. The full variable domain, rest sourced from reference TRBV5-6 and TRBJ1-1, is DAGVTQSPTHLIKTRGQQVTLRCSPKSGHDTVSWYQQALGQGPQFIFQYYEEEERQRGNFPDRFSGHQFPNYSSELNVNALLLGDSALYLCASSLEPNTEAFFGQGTRLTVV.

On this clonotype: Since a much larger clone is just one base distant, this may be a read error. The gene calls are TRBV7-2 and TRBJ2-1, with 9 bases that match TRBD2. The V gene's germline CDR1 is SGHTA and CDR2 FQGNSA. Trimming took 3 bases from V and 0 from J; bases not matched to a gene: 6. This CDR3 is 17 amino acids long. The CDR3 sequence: CASSFSSGGFSYNEQFF. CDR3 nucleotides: TGTGCCAGCAGCTTCAGTAGCGGGGGCTTCTCCTACAATGAGCAGTTCTTC.

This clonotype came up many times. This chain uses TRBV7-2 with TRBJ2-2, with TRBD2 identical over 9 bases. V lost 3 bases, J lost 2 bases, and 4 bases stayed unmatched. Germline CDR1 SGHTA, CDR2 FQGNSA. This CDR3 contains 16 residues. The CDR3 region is CASSFYSGGNTGELFF. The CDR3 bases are TGTGCCAGCAGCTTCTATAGCGGGGGTAACACCGGGGAGCTGTTTTTT.

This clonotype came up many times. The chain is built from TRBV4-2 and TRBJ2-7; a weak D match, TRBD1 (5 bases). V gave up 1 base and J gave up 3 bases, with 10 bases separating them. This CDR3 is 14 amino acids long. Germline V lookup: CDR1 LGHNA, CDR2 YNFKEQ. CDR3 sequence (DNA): TGTGCCAGCAGCCAAGCAGGGTCAGGCTACGAGCAGTACTTC. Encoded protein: CASSQAGSGYEQYF.

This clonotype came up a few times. The CDR3 here is CASSPRTVSSGNTIYF. CDR3 in DNA: TGTGCCAGCAGCCCCCGGACGGTTAGCTCTGGAAACACCATATATTTT. V usage is TRBV7-2 and J usage is TRBJ1-3; no reliable D call. The germline V and J ends were trimmed by 5 bases and 0 bases, with 14 bases remaining between them. The germline gives CDR1 SGHTA, CDR2 FQGNSA. The CDR3 is 16 residues long.

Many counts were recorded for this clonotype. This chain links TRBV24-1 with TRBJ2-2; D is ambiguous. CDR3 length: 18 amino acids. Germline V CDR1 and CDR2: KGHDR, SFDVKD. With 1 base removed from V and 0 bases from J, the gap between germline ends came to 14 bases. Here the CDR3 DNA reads TGTGCCACCAGTGATTTTTTGGGGTCCAGCGCGAACACCGGGGAGCTGTTTTTT. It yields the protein CATSDFLGSSANTGELFF.

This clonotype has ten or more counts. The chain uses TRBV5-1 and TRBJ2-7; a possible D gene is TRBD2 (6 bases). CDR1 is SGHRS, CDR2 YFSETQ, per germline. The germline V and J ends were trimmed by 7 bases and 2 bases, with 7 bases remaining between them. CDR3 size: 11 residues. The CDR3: CASAGPYEQYF. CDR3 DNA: TGCGCCAGCGCGGGGCCCTACGAGCAGTACTTC.

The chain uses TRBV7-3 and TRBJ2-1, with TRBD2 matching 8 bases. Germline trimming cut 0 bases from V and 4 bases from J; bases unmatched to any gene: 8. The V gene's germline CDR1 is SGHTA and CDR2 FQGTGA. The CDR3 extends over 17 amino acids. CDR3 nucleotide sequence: TGTGCCAGCAGCTTAACTGTGGGCCTAGCGGGTTACAATGAGCAGTTCTTC. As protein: CASSLTVGLAGYNEQFF.

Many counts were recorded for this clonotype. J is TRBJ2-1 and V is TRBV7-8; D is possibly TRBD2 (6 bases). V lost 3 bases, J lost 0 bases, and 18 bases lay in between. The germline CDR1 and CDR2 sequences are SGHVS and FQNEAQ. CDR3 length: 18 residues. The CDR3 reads CASSFNNRGTSSYNEQFF. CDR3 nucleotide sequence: TGTGCCAGCAGCTTTAACAACCGGGGGACGAGCTCCTACAATGAGCAGTTCTTC.

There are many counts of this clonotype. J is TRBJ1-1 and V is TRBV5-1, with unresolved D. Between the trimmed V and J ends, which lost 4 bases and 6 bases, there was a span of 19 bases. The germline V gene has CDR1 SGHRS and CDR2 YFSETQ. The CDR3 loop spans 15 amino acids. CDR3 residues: CASSDSDAVDPEAFF. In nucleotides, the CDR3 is TGCGCCAGCAGCGATTCGGACGCCGTTGACCCTGAAGCTTTCTTT.

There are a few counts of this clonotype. The chain's CDR3 is CASSTSGTGSDEQYF. The CDR3 bases are TGTGCCAGCTCAACTTCCGGGACAGGGTCGGACGAGCAGTACTTC. The genes are TRBV18 and TRBJ2-7; 9 bases are shared with TRBD1. The CDR3 is 15 residues long. V dropped 5 bases and J dropped 5; count of bases not matched to a gene: 10. Germline V gene lookup returns CDR1 KGHSH and CDR2 LQKENI. The full variable domain, with the rest looked up from reference TRBV18 and TRBJ2-7, is NAGVMQNPRHLVRRRGQEARLRCSPMKGHSHVYWYRQLPEEGLKFMVYLQKENIIDESGMPKERFSAEFPKEGPSILRIQQVVRGDSAAYFCASSTSGTGSDEQYFGPGTRLTVT.

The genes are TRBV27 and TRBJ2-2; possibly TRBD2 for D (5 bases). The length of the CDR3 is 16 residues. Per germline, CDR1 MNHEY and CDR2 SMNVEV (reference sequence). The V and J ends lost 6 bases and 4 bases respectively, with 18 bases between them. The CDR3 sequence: CASRTWELDATGELFF. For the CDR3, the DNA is TGTGCCAGCAGGACCTGGGAACTAGACGCCACCGGGGAGCTGTTTTTT.

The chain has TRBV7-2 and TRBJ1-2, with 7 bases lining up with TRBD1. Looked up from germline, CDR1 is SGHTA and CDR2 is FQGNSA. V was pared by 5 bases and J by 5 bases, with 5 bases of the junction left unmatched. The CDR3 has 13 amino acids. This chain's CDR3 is CASSPSQGYGYTF. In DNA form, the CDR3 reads TGTGCCAGCAGCCCCTCACAGGGGTATGGCTACACCTTC.

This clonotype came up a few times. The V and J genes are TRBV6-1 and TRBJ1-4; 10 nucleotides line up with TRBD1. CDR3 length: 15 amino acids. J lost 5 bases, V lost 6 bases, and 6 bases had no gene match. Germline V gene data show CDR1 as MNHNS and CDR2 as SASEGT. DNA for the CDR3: TGTGCCAGCAGGACACCGGGACAGGGGAATGAAAAACTGTTTTTT. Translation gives CASRTPGQGNEKLFF.

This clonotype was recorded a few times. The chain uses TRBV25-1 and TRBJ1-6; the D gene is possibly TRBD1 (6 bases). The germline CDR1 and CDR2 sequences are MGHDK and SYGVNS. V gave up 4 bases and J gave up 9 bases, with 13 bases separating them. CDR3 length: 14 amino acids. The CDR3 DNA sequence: TGTGCCAGCAGTGTGGGGGCGCGGAGTTCACCCCTCCACTTT. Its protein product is CASSVGARSSPLHF.

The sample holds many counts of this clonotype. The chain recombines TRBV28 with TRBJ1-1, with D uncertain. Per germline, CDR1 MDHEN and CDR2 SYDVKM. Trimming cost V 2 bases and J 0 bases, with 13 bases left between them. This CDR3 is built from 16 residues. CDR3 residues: CASSLTPGAMNTEAFF. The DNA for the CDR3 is TGTGCCAGCAGTTTAACTCCGGGAGCTATGAACACTGAAGCTTTCTTT.

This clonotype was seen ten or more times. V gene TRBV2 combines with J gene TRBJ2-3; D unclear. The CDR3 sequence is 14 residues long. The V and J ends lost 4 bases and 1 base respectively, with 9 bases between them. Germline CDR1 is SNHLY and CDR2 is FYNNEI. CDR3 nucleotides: TGTGCCAGCAGTGTACATCATCGCACAGATACGCAGTATTTT. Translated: CASSVHHRTDTQYF.

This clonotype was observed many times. The CDR3 here is CASSGAVSTDTQYF. In nucleotides, the CDR3 is TGTGCCAGCAGTGGAGCGGTATCCACAGATACGCAGTATTTT. V gene TRBV12-3 or TRBV12-4 combines with J gene TRBJ2-3; a weak D match, TRBD2 (5 bases). The CDR3 loop spans 14 amino acids. V was trimmed by 5 bases and J by 2 bases, leaving 11 bases between them.

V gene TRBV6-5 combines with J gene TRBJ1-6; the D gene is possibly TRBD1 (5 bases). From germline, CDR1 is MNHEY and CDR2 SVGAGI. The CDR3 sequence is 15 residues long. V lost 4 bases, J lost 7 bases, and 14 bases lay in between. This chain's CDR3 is CASSWHRKTNSPLHF. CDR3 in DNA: TGTGCCAGCAGTTGGCACAGGAAAACGAATTCACCCCTCCACTTT.

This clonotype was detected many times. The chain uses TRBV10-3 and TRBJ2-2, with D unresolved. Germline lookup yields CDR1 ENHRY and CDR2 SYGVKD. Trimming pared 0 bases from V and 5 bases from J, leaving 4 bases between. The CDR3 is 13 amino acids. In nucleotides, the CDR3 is TGTGCCATCAGTGAGTCTGCGACCGGGGAGCTGTTTTTT. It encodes CAISESATGELFF.

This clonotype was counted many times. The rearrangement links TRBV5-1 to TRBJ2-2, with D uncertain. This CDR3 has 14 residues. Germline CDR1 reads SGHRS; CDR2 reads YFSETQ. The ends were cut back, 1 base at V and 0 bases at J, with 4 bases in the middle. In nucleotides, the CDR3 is TGCGCCAGCAGCTTGACCTCGAACACCGGGGAGCTGTTTTTT. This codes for CASSLTSNTGELFF.